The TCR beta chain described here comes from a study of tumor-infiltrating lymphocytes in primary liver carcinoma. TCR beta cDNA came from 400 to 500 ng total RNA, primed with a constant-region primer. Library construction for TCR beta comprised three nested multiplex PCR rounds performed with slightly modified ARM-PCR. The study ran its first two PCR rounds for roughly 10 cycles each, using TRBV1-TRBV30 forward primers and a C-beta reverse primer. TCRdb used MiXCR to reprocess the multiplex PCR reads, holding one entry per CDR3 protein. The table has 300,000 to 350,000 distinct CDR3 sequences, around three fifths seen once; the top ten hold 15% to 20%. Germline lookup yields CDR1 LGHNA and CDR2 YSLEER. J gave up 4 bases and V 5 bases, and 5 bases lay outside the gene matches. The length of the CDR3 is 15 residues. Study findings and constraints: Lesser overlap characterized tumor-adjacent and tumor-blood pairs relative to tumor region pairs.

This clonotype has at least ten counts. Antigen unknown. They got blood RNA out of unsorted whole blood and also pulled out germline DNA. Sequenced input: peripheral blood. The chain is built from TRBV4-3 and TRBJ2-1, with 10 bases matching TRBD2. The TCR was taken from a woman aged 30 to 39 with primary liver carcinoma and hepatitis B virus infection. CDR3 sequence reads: CASSSSGRTYNEQFF. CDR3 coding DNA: TGCGCCAGCAGCTCTAGCGGGAGAACTTACAATGAGCAGTTCTTC.